Following are 25 T cell receptor beta chains from one sample sequenced in a study of blood T cells in healthy people across ages. Primed by a sample-barcoded 5' primer and a J-beta primer mix, a second PCR proceeded for about 7 to 11 cycles. TCRdb processed the 5' RACE reads anew with MiXCR; each CDR3 protein has one entry. Of 1.5 million to 2 million distinct CDR3 sequences listed, roughly 49% are singletons. Sequenced sample: blood. These receptors all stem from a woman aged 35 to 49 in good health.

As concerns this clonotype: One end of the junction does not line up with germline, which may come from a read error. This chain links TRBV6-2 or TRBV6-3 with TRBJ2-1; no reliable D call. The V gene's germline CDR1 is MNHEY and CDR2 SVGEGT. The CDR3 sequence is 18 residues long. The CDR3 loop is CAGSYTNLGSFSYNEQFF. The CDR3 DNA sequence: TGTGCCGGCAGTTACACGAACCTAGGGTCCTTTTCCTACAATGAGCAGTTCTTC.

This clonotype was seen only a few times. The J gene is TRBJ2-5, the V gene TRBV7-2, with D perhaps being TRBD1 or TRBD2 (5 bases each). Trimming left V 6 bases short and J 10 bases short, with 12 bases between. The CDR3 is 11 amino acids. Looked up from germline, CDR1 is SGHTA and CDR2 is FQGNSA. The CDR3 is CASSLGTLQYF. The CDR3 region has the DNA TGTGCCAGCAGTTTGGGGACCCTCCAGTACTTC.

The genes are TRBV28 and TRBJ2-1; either TRBD1 or TRBD2 may supply D (5 bases each). Germline CDR1 MDHEN, CDR2 SYDVKM. V shed 4 bases and J shed 9 bases, with 16 bases lying between them. The CDR3 sequence is 14 residues long. The CDR3 nucleotides are TGTGCCAGCAGTTCCCCTGTGGGGGTAGGTGAGCAGTTCTTC. Its translation: CASSSPVGVGEQFF.

The J gene is TRBJ1-5, the V gene TRBV28; perhaps TRBD1 as D (6 bases). Germline V gene sequence: CDR1 MDHEN, CDR2 SYDVKM. The V end was cut by 7 bases, the J end by 7 bases, with 23 bases between. The CDR3 covers 16 residues. The CDR3 DNA reads as TGTGCCAGCACGGAGACAGGCCCTTCATGGGAGCAGCCCCAGCATTTT. As protein: CASTETGPSWEQPQHF.

This clonotype was detected a few times. The chain's CDR3 is CASSVREIYEQYF. In nucleotides, the CDR3 is TGTGCCAGCAGTGTTCGGGAAATCTACGAGCAGTACTTC. The J gene is TRBJ2-7, the V gene TRBV25-1, with D maybe TRBD2 (5 bases). Germline lookup yields CDR1 MGHDK and CDR2 SYGVNS. V was shortened by 4 bases and J by 3 bases, with 10 bases between the two germline ends. The CDR3 totals 13 residues.

This rearrangement joins TRBV4-3 to TRBJ2-5; possibly TRBD2 for D (5 bases). Trimming shortened V by 1 base and J by 0 bases, and 15 bases separated the two germline ends. CDR1 LGHNA and CDR2 YSLEER come from the germline V gene. The CDR3 runs to 17 residues. The CDR3 region is CASSQGSRGLYQETQYF. In DNA form, the CDR3 reads TGCGCCAGCAGCCAAGGTTCTAGAGGACTGTACCAAGAGACCCAGTACTTC.

This clonotype was seen a handful of times. The gene calls are TRBV18 and TRBJ1-6; D unclear. The germline CDR1 and CDR2 sequences are KGHSH and LQKENI. The CDR3 covers 14 residues. The germline V and J ends were trimmed by 5 bases and 9 bases, with 14 bases remaining between them. CDR3 amino acids: CASSSERLSSPLHF. CDR3 in DNA: TGTGCCAGCTCATCGGAACGTTTAAGTTCACCCCTCCACTTT.

The rearrangement links TRBV20-1 to TRBJ2-5; D gene uncertain. CDR1 is DFQATT, CDR2 SNEGSKA, per germline (reference sequence). V was trimmed by 0 bases and J by 7 bases, leaving 15 bases between them. The CDR3 covers 14 residues. The CDR3 loop reads CSARDLDRAATQYF. The CDR3 DNA reads as TGCAGTGCTAGAGATCTGGATAGGGCAGCGACCCAGTACTTC.

V gene TRBV4-2 combines with J gene TRBJ1-2; 8 bases fit TRBD1. Germline loops: CDR1 LGHNA, CDR2 YNFKEQ. V was clipped by 3 bases and J by 10 bases; unmatched bases: 4. The CDR3 loop spans 12 amino acids. CDR3 protein: CASSHADRDYTF. The CDR3 bases are TGTGCCAGCAGCCATGCGGACAGGGACTACACCTTC.

V is TRBV27 and J is TRBJ2-1; possible D gene TRBD1, 6 bases. Germline V CDR1 and CDR2: MNHEY, SMNVEV (reference sequence). The V gene lost 7 bases and the J gene lost 3 bases, with 16 bases spanning the gap. The CDR3 runs 15 residues. In nucleotides, the CDR3 is TGTGCCAGCATTGTACTAGGGGGTGTCTACAATGAGCAGTTCTTC. Encoded protein: CASIVLGGVYNEQFF.

The chain uses TRBV11-2 and TRBJ2-6; tentatively, D is TRBD2 (5 bases). V lost 8 bases, J lost 0 bases, and 8 bases lay in between. This CDR3 is 14 amino acids long. Germline-derived CDR1 and CDR2 are SGHAT and FQNNGV. The CDR3 loop is CASHTSSGANVLTF. As DNA, the CDR3 is TGTGCCAGCCACACTAGCTCTGGGGCCAACGTCCTGACTTTC.

The chain combines TRBV28 with TRBJ2-5; tentative D call: TRBD2 (6 bases). The germline V gene encodes CDR1 MDHEN and CDR2 SYDVKM. The CDR3 spans 15 residues. V lost 7 bases and J 5 bases, leaving 20 bases between the germline ends. The CDR3 reads CASKSERLGWETQYF. In nucleotides, the CDR3 is TGTGCCAGCAAATCGGAGCGACTAGGTTGGGAGACCCAGTACTTC.

This chain links TRBV11-2 with TRBJ2-7; tentatively, D is TRBD1 (7 bases). This CDR3 is built from 15 residues. Germline CDR1 SGHAT, CDR2 FQNNGV. Trimming stripped 5 bases from V and 2 bases from J, with 16 bases between. The CDR3: CASSLNRGLAYEQYF. The CDR3 DNA sequence: TGTGCCAGCAGCCTCAACAGGGGACTTGCCTACGAGCAGTACTTC.

The CDR3 spells CASSYGASGSQETQYF. The CDR3 DNA reads as TGTGCCAGCAGCTACGGGGCTAGCGGTTCGCAAGAGACCCAGTACTTC. The chain joins TRBV7-2 to TRBJ2-5, with 7 bases matching TRBD2. Germline V lookup: CDR1 SGHTA, CDR2 FQGNSA. Germline trimming cut 4 bases from V and 2 bases from J; bases unmatched to any gene: 10. CDR3 length equals 16 residues.

This chain links TRBV18 with TRBJ2-3; 9 bases match TRBD2. After removal of 6 bases from V and 10 bases from J, the junction contained 14 bases not matched to a gene. CDR1 and CDR2 (germline): KGHSH, LQKENI. The CDR3 is 15 residues long. For the CDR3, the DNA is TGTGCCAGCTCTCCCCCGGGACTAGCCCTTCCTGCGCAGTATTTT. It translates to CASSPPGLALPAQYF.

The chain couples TRBV29-1 to TRBJ2-7; a weak D match, TRBD2 (5 bases). V shed 4 bases and J shed 7 bases, with 20 bases lying between them. The CDR3 loop spans 14 amino acids. Germline lookup yields CDR1 SQVTM and CDR2 ANQGSEA. The CDR3 loop reads CSVGQGNDYNEQYF. CDR3 bases: TGCAGCGTTGGTCAAGGGAACGACTACAATGAGCAGTACTTC.

The V call is TRBV6-2 or TRBV6-3, the J call TRBJ1-4; weak D call: TRBD1 (6 bases). Germline CDR1 reads MNHEY; CDR2 reads SVGEGT. The length of the CDR3 is 13 residues. Trimming left V 5 bases short and J 6 bases short, with 10 bases between. The CDR3 bases are TGTGCCAGCAGTGGGCAGGGGTATGAAAAACTGTTTTTT. Encoded protein: CASSGQGYEKLFF.

The chain recombines TRBV7-2 with TRBJ2-1; 9 bases map to TRBD1. The junction had 8 bases not matched to a gene; V was cut back by 7 bases and J by 4 bases. Germline V gene sequence: CDR1 SGHTA, CDR2 FQGNSA. There are 15 residues in the CDR3. CDR3 amino acids: CASNPGTGSYNEQFF. CDR3 in DNA: TGTGCCAGCAACCCCGGGACAGGGTCTTACAATGAGCAGTTCTTC.

This chain joins TRBV5-1 and TRBJ2-4; perhaps TRBD1 as D (6 bases). The CDR3 consists of 15 residues. V lost 2 bases to trimming and J lost 13 bases, with 22 bases between them. The germline V gene encodes CDR1 SGHRS and CDR2 YFSETQ. This CDR3 is CASSFGAGEKEEQYF. DNA for the CDR3: TGCGCCAGCAGCTTCGGGGCAGGGGAAAAGGAAGAGCAGTACTTC.

This rearrangement joins TRBV24-1 to TRBJ2-5; 9 nucleotides line up with TRBD2. Germline V lookup: CDR1 KGHDR, CDR2 SFDVKD. The CDR3 runs to 16 residues. After removal of 5 bases from V and 1 base from J, the junction contained 7 bases not matched to a gene. Here the CDR3 reads CATSGYSGGLQETQYF. CDR3 nucleotide sequence: TGTGCCACCAGTGGTTATAGCGGGGGCCTCCAAGAGACCCAGTACTTC.

This clonotype has a handful of counts. This chain uses TRBV4-3 with TRBJ2-5, with D possibly being TRBD2 (7 bases). There are 15 residues in the CDR3. Trimming left V 5 bases short and J 4 bases short, with 17 bases between. Germline V gene data show CDR1 as LGHNA and CDR2 as YSLEER. This CDR3 is CASSKGAGEGETQYF. The CDR3 DNA reads TGCGCCAGCAGCAAAGGGGCAGGGGAGGGAGAGACCCAGTACTTC.

The chain employs TRBV13 and TRBJ2-1; TRBD1 matches at 8 bases. The CDR3 is 18 amino acids. V shed 2 bases and J 9 bases; nucleotides not matched to a gene: 18. The V gene's germline CDR1 is PRHDT and CDR2 FYEKMQ (reference sequence). DNA of the CDR3: TGTGCCAGCAGCTTATGTATCCGGTGGTCCAGGGGGCCGGGTGAGCAGTTCTTC. Translated: CASSLCIRWSRGPGEQFF. Full variable domain (missing parts from reference TRBV13 and TRBJ2-1): AAGVIQSPRHLIKEKRETATLKCYPIPRHDTVYWYQQGPGQDPQFLISFYEKMQSDKGSIPDRFSAQQFSDYHSELNMSSLELGDSALYFCASSLCIRWSRGPGEQFFGPGTRLTVL.

The chain links TRBV5-6 to TRBJ2-7; no clear D gene. Trimming took off 3 bases at V and 2 bases at J, with 15 bases between the two ends. The CDR3 extends over 15 amino acids. Germline values: CDR1 SGHDT, CDR2 YYEEEE. CDR3 protein: CASSYTSGQTYEQYF. In DNA, the CDR3 is TGTGCCAGCAGCTATACTTCTGGGCAGACCTACGAGCAGTACTTC.

A single count supports this clonotype. This sequence joins TRBV12-3 or TRBV12-4 and TRBJ2-1; D unresolved. Trimming left V 3 bases short and J 10 bases short, with 10 bases between. CDR3 length: 12 amino acids. The CDR3 DNA sequence: TGTGCCAGCAGTTTGGGCGTCGAGGAGCAGTTCTTC. Amino acids: CASSLGVEEQFF.

This clonotype was seen more than once but under ten times. V and J are TRBV9 and TRBJ1-2, with D maybe TRBD1 (6 bases). The V gene's germline CDR1 is SGDLS and CDR2 YYNGEE. The CDR3 is 14 residues long. Between the trimmed V and J ends, which lost 3 bases and 8 bases, there was a span of 17 bases. This CDR3 reads CASSGPKQGDGYTF. The DNA for the CDR3 is TGTGCCAGCAGCGGTCCTAAACAGGGTGACGGCTACACCTTC.